This T cell receptor (beta chain) was recorded in a study of shared clonotypes between healthy human individuals. V shed 0 bases and J shed 2 bases, with 8 bases lying between them. The CDR3 is made up of 15 amino acids. Germline V gives CDR1 MDHEN, CDR2 SYDVKM. Naive-designated CD8 cells lacked CD45RO, were positively enriched for CCR7, and omitted terminally differentiated effector memory CD45RA+ cells. The protocol was immunoSEQ multiplex PCR, while the TCRdb copy is restricted to in-frame clones and leaves out a portion. The sample lists about 1.9 million clones, 80% to 95% seen once, with under 2% in the top ten.

V is TRBV28 and J is TRBJ1-3, with D possibly TRBD1 on 5 matching bases. Sequencing was performed on naive CD8+ T cells from PBMCs. This TCR derives from a man between 18 and 29 years old in good health. Some clones in this sample may be carry-over from other donors' samples. CDR3 loop: CASSLWQGAGNTIYF. The CDR3 DNA reads as TGTGCCAGCAGTTTATGGCAGGGAGCTGGAAACACCATATATTTT. The whole variable domain, remainder taken from reference TRBV28 and TRBJ1-3, is DVKVTQSSRYLVKRTGEKVFLECVQDMDHENMFWYRQDPGLGLRLIYFSYDVKMKEKGDIPEGYSVSREKKERFSLILESASTNQTSMYLCASSLWQGAGNTIYFGEGSWLTVV.